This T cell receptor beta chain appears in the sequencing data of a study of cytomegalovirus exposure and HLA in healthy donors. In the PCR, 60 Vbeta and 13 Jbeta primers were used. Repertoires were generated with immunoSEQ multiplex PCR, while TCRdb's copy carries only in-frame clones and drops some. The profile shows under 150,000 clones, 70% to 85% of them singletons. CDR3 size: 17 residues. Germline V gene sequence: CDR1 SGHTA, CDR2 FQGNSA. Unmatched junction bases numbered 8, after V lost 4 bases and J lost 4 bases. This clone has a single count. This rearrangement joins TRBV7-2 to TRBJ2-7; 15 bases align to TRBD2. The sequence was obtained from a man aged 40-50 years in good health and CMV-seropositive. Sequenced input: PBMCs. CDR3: CASSSRGLAGGLYEQYF. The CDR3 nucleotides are TGTGCCAGCAGCTCACGAGGACTAGCGGGGGGGCTTTACGAGCAGTACTTC.